Below, 4 T cell receptor beta chains from the same sample are listed, as sequenced in a study of T-cell memory formation after mild COVID-19. One entry per CDR3 protein results from TCRdb running MiXCR on the 5' RACE reads. This sample carries 250,000 to 300,000 distinct CDR3 sequences, around 16% of them seen once, and the ten largest clones take 22%. The sequenced sample was PBMCs or a T cell subset sorted from them (not recorded which). These receptor sequences come from a man younger than 35 who had mild COVID-19 (a few samples of this study predate the infection). Cell type and time point are not known.

The chain employs TRBV7-2 and TRBJ2-3; TRBD1 matches 10 bases. CDR1 SGHTA and CDR2 FQGNSA come from the germline V gene. The CDR3 consists of 16 residues. V was pared by 4 bases and J by 6 bases, with 10 bases of the junction left unmatched. The CDR3 DNA reads as TGTGCCAGCAGCTCTTCCCGGGACAGGGGTCGTGATACGCAGTATTTT. Its translation: CASSSSRDRGRDTQYF.

This clonotype has more than one count but fewer than ten. The chain combines TRBV7-9 with TRBJ1-5, with unresolved D. The CDR3 loop spans 15 amino acids. Trimming cost V 3 bases and J 4 bases, with 13 bases left between them. CDR1 SEHNR and CDR2 FQNEAQ come from the germline V gene (reference sequence). CDR3 DNA sequence: TGTGCCAGCAGCTTTGGACTGGGAGCAAATCAGCCCCAGCATTTT. Translated, it gives CASSFGLGANQPQHF.

This clonotype has more than one count but fewer than ten. The CDR3 sequence is CASRARTAINEQFF. Here the CDR3 DNA reads TGTGCCAGCAGAGCCCGGACGGCGATTAATGAGCAGTTCTTC. This chain joins TRBV28 and TRBJ2-1; D unresolved. The CDR3 totals 14 residues. Trimming cost V 6 bases and J 7 bases, with 16 bases left between them. Germline-derived CDR1 and CDR2 are MDHEN and SYDVKM.

This clonotype came up a few times. The CDR3 loop is CASSLDDSYEQYF. DNA for the CDR3: TGTGCCAGCAGTCTCGACGACAGCTACGAGCAGTACTTC. The chain uses TRBV12-3 or TRBV12-4 and TRBJ2-7; the D gene is possibly TRBD1 (5 bases). The CDR3 covers 13 residues. The V and J ends lost 5 bases and 3 bases respectively, with 11 bases between them.